Below are 22 T cell receptor beta chains sequenced from a single sample in a study. TCRdb passed the 5' RACE reads through MiXCR, listing each CDR3 protein once. The sample records around 10,000 distinct CDR3 sequences, under 20% being singletons. Treg sorting used a CD4+CD25+CD127-/low gate. Sample: Tregs sorted from a lymph node. These TCRs come from a female donor with breast cancer.

This clonotype is deemed medium-sized (0.01 to 0.1%). The chain links TRBV5-1 to TRBJ1-1; 7 positions match TRBD1. The CDR3 runs to 15 residues. J lost 5 bases, V lost 4 bases, and 11 bases had no gene match. Germline-derived CDR1 and CDR2 are SGHRS and YFSETQ. CDR3 nucleotides: TGCGCCAGCAGCCCGCCGGGGGCAGGGGGGACTGAAGCTTTCTTT. Its protein product is CASSPPGAGGTEAFF.

This clonotype was detected a few times. This CDR3 is CASSFSRFGTGTDTQYF. The CDR3 nucleotides are TGCGCCAGCAGCTTCAGCAGATTCGGGACAGGCACAGATACGCAGTATTTT. The genes are TRBV5-1 and TRBJ2-3; 7 nucleotides align to TRBD1. The CDR3 has 17 amino acids. CDR1 SGHRS and CDR2 YFSETQ come from the germline V gene. V shed 2 bases, J shed 1 base, and the junction held 10 bases outside the gene matches. Drawing the rest from reference TRBV5-1 and TRBJ2-3, the complete variable domain is KAGVTQTPRYLIKTRGQQVTLSCSPISGHRSVSWYQQTPGQGLQFLFEYFSETQRNKGNFPGRFSGRQFSNSRSEMNVSTLELGDSALYLCASSFSRFGTGTDTQYFGPGTRLTVL.

Comments on this clonotype: Without the conserved terminal phenylalanine or tryptophan, this CDR3 likely stems from a read error. V is TRBV30 and J is TRBJ2-7; perhaps TRBD2 as D (5 bases). The germline gives CDR1 GTSNPN, CDR2 SVGIG (reference sequence). V gave up 2 bases and J gave up 0 bases, with 20 bases separating them. CDR3 length equals 17 residues. For the CDR3, the DNA is TGTGCCTGGAGTCCCGGAGGTAGAACAGTCAGCTCCTACGAGCAGTACTCC. Residues: CAWSPGGRTVSSYEQYS.

This clonotype was picked up a small number of times. A read error may explain this, as a much larger clone is one base away. The rearrangement joins TRBV11-2 to TRBJ1-6; tentative D call: TRBD1 (5 bases). Trimming left V 5 bases short and J 14 bases short, with 25 bases between. The CDR3 has 16 amino acids. Germline CDR1 SGHAT, CDR2 FQNNGV. The CDR3 loop reads CASSPNRGARVSSLHF. Written as DNA, the CDR3 is TGTGCCAGCAGCCCTAACCGCGGGGCGCGGGTATCATCCCTCCACTTT.

This clonotype was observed a few times. This could be a read error, since a much larger clone is one nucleotide away. V usage is TRBV5-6 and J usage is TRBJ2-5; D is unclear. In germline, CDR1 is SGHDT, CDR2 YYEEEE. Trimming pared 7 bases from V and 4 bases from J, leaving 17 bases between. The CDR3 contains 14 residues. The CDR3 sequence is CASCTRAITETQYF. The CDR3 DNA follows: TGTGCCAGCTGCACCCGGGCTATAACAGAGACCCAGTACTTC.

By its share, this clonotype is medium-sized. CDR3 sequence: CASSSLRTEAFF. The DNA of the CDR3 is TGTGCCAGCAGCTCGCTCCGCACTGAAGCTTTCTTT. The chain uses TRBV11-2 and TRBJ1-1; D gene ambiguous. The length of the CDR3 is 12 residues. The germline CDR1 and CDR2 sequences are SGHAT and FQNNGV. V was pared by 4 bases and J by 4 bases, with 7 bases between.

By share, this clonotype ranks as medium-sized. The rearrangement links TRBV5-1 to TRBJ1-6; D ambiguous. CDR3 length: 15 amino acids. Trimming removed 1 base from V and 7 bases from J, with 12 bases in between. CDR1 is SGHRS and CDR2 is YFSETQ in the germline V gene. The CDR3 protein is CASSLSSDGNSPLHF. The CDR3 DNA follows: TGCGCCAGCAGCTTGAGTTCAGATGGGAATTCACCCCTCCACTTT.

This clonotype is termed medium-sized. The V and J genes are TRBV6-1 and TRBJ1-2; D perhaps matches TRBD1 (5 bases). The CDR3 contains 16 residues. Germline loops: CDR1 MNHNS, CDR2 SASEGT. Between the trimmed V and J ends, which lost 1 base and 8 bases, there was a span of 20 bases. The CDR3 is CASSEEAYGRVKGYTF. In nucleotides, the CDR3 is TGTGCCAGCAGTGAAGAAGCGTACGGCAGGGTAAAAGGCTACACCTTC.

This clonotype was counted many times. The V and J genes are TRBV29-1 and TRBJ1-4; TRBD1 agrees at 8 bases. The J segment lost 3 bases and the V segment lost 4 bases, leaving 1 base of the junction unmatched. This CDR3 is built from 13 residues. Germline CDR1 and CDR2: SQVTM and ANQGSEA. The CDR3 DNA follows: TGCAGCGTTGGGACAGGGCCTAATGAAAAACTGTTTTTT. Amino acid sequence: CSVGTGPNEKLFF.

This clonotype was found many times. The chain couples TRBV18 to TRBJ2-5; D possibly corresponds to TRBD1 (6 bases). The CDR3 contains 15 residues. Germline V gene sequence: CDR1 KGHSH, CDR2 LQKENI. V was clipped by 1 base and J by 2 bases, with 11 bases between them. CDR3 in amino acids: CASSPQGHLQETQYF. Here the CDR3 DNA reads TGTGCCAGCTCACCACAGGGACACTTACAAGAGACCCAGTACTTC.

Only one count was recorded for this clonotype. This chain connects TRBV5-1 to TRBJ2-2; 10 positions match TRBD2. V shed 2 bases and J 4 bases; nucleotides not matched to a gene: 11. The CDR3 has 18 residues. The germline V gene has CDR1 SGHRS and CDR2 YFSETQ. The CDR3 protein is CASSFPPGLAQVTGELFF. DNA of the CDR3: TGCGCCAGCAGCTTTCCTCCGGGACTAGCGCAGGTCACCGGGGAGCTGTTTTTT.

This clonotype was recorded at least ten times. The chain couples TRBV2 to TRBJ1-2, with D possibly TRBD1 on 5 matching bases. This CDR3 region has 11 residues. Trimming stripped 6 bases from V and 7 bases from J, with 9 bases between. Germline V CDR1 and CDR2: SNHLY, FYNNEI. For the CDR3, the DNA is TGTGCCAGCAGATGGACAATTGGCTACACCTTC. Encoded protein: CASRWTIGYTF. The whole variable domain, filled in from reference TRBV2 and TRBJ1-2, reads EPEVTQTPSHQVTQMGQEVILRCVPISNHLYFYWYRQILGQKVEFLVSFYNNEISEKSEIFDDQFSVERPDGSNFTLKIRSTKLEDSAMYFCASRWTIGYTFGSGTRLTVV.

This clonotype has a count of ten or more. This rearrangement joins TRBV6-2 or TRBV6-3 to TRBJ2-7; 10 bases agree with TRBD2. The CDR3 sequence is 14 residues long. CDR1 and CDR2 from the germline V gene are MNHEY and SVGEGT. The V segment lost 4 bases and the J segment 6 bases; nucleotides outside the gene matches: 6. DNA of the CDR3: TGTGCCAGCAGTTTAAGCGGGAGGGCCTCCGAGCAGTACTTC. It is translated as CASSLSGRASEQYF.

This clonotype was detected ten times or more. The chain links TRBV12-3 or TRBV12-4 to TRBJ2-1; TRBD1 is a possible D gene (6 bases). Deletions cut 0 bases from V and 9 bases from J, with 9 bases between. This CDR3 has 13 residues. CDR3 amino acids: CASSLAGRGEQFF. As DNA, the CDR3 is TGTGCCAGCAGTTTAGCGGGCAGGGGTGAGCAGTTCTTC.

This clonotype turned up a few times. This may come from a read error, since a much larger clone is one base off. The chain is built from TRBV10-3 and TRBJ2-1; 9 bases agree with TRBD2. Losses at the gene ends were 8 bases for V and 6 bases for J; bases not matched to a gene: 5. This CDR3 is built from 13 residues. Germline V lookup: CDR1 ENHRY, CDR2 SYGVKD. The CDR3 DNA is TGTGCCATCGGTGCGGGGGGGCCCAATGAGCAGTTCTTC. Residues: CAIGAGGPNEQFF.

This clonotype was counted ten times or more. The V gene is TRBV2, the J gene TRBJ1-1; D is ambiguous. Germline CDR1 reads SNHLY; CDR2 reads FYNNEI. The CDR3 has 13 amino acids. The V end was cut by 2 bases, the J end by 5 bases, with 9 bases between. The CDR3 DNA reads TGTGCCAGCAGTGAAATAGAGGGAACTGAAGCTTTCTTT. Its translation is CASSEIEGTEAFF.

This clonotype has a count of ten or more. The gene calls are TRBV4-2 and TRBJ1-2; possible D gene TRBD1, 6 bases. There are 19 residues in the CDR3. Germline CDR1 reads LGHNA; CDR2 reads YNFKEQ. V dropped 4 bases and J dropped 3 bases, with 27 bases sitting between them. The CDR3 region has the DNA TGTGCCAGCAGCCCAGGGGCAGTTAATGAGCTAACGGGCTACTATGGCTACACCTTC. Its protein product is CASSPGAVNELTGYYGYTF.

Note on this clonotype: This could be a read error, since a much larger clone is one nucleotide away. The rearrangement joins TRBV7-3 to TRBJ2-1; D ambiguous. The CDR3 extends over 15 amino acids. The germline V gene has CDR1 SGHTA and CDR2 FQGTGA. The V and J ends lost 0 bases and 2 bases respectively, with 8 bases between them. The CDR3 reads CASSLTAYPYNEQFF. The CDR3 coding sequence is TGTGCCAGCAGCTTAACAGCCTACCCCTACAATGAGCAGTTCTTC.

Within the sample, this clonotype is medium-sized (0.01 to 0.1%). The rearrangement links TRBV4-1 to TRBJ2-7, with a possible D match to TRBD2 (6 bases). V gave up 2 bases and J gave up 2 bases, with 10 bases separating them. From germline, CDR1 is MGHRA and CDR2 YSYEKL. The CDR3 totals 14 residues. CDR3: CASSQLGEAYEQYF. Written as DNA, the CDR3 is TGCGCCAGCAGCCAATTAGGGGAGGCCTACGAGCAGTACTTC.

This clonotype is labeled as medium-sized. This chain links TRBV7-2 with TRBJ2-2; 7 bases are a match to TRBD2. The CDR3 is 14 amino acids. J gave up 1 base and V 8 bases, and 4 bases lay outside the gene matches. The germline CDR1 and CDR2 sequences are SGHTA and FQGNSA. The CDR3 protein is CASGGSLNTGELFF. The CDR3, as DNA: TGTGCCAGCGGCGGGAGCCTGAACACCGGGGAGCTGTTTTTT.

This clonotype was seen at least ten times. The chain combines TRBV10-3 with TRBJ1-5; D gene ambiguous. The CDR3 runs to 15 residues. CDR1 is ENHRY, CDR2 SYGVKD, per germline. V lost 2 bases to trimming and J lost 0 bases, with 8 bases between them. This CDR3 is CAISEKGPSNQPQHF. The DNA of the CDR3 is TGTGCCATCAGTGAGAAGGGCCCTAGCAATCAGCCCCAGCATTTT.

The count of this clonotype is one. This may come from a read error, since a much larger clone is one base off. CDR3 in DNA: TGTGCCGGCAGTGAAGCAGGGTTGGGGGACGGAAACACCGGGGAGCTGTTTTTT. As protein: CAGSEAGLGDGNTGELFF. V gene TRBV2 combines with J gene TRBJ2-2; D is perhaps TRBD1 or TRBD2 (5 bases each). The CDR3 is made up of 18 amino acids. Germline V gene lookup returns CDR1 SNHLY and CDR2 FYNNEI.